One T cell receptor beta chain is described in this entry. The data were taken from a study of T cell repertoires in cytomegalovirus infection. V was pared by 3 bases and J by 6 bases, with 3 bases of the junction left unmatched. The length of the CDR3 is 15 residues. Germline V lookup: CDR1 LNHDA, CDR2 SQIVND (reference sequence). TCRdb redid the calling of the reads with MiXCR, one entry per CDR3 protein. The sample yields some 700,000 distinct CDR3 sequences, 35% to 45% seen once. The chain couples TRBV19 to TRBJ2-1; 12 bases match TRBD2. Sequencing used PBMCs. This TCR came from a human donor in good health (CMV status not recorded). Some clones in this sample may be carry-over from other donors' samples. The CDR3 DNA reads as TGTGCCAGTAGTATCGGACTAGCGGGGACCAATGAGCAGTTCTTC. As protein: CASSIGLAGTNEQFF.